The 6 T cell receptor beta chains presented below share a single source sample, sequenced in a study of blood T cell repertoires in COVID-19. Clones were sequenced by immunoSEQ multiplex PCR, and TCRdb holds only the in-frame ones, with some missing. The sample lists around 160,000 clones, about 82% occurring once. Sequenced: peripheral blood. Receptors originate from a woman between 35 and 50 years old with active or convalescent COVID-19.

The genes are TRBV2 and TRBJ1-5; unclear D gene. Between the trimmed V and J ends, which lost 5 bases and 2 bases, there was a span of 7 bases. CDR1 is SNHLY, CDR2 FYNNEI, per germline. The CDR3 spans 13 residues. The CDR3 DNA reads TGTGCCAGCAGTCTAACGGGCAATCAGCCCCAGCATTTT. This sequence encodes CASSLTGNQPQHF.

The V gene is TRBV11-2, the J gene TRBJ1-1, with no clear D. V lost 1 base, J lost 2 bases, and 5 bases lay in between. The CDR3 has 13 amino acids. Per the germline V gene, CDR1 is SGHAT and CDR2 is FQNNGV. The CDR3 DNA sequence: TGTGCCAGCAGCTTAGGGAGAAACACTGAAGCTTTCTTT. Protein product: CASSLGRNTEAFF.

The CDR3 protein is CASSQGAGIEAFF. The CDR3 region has the DNA TGTGCCAGCAGCCAAGGGGCGGGGATTGAAGCTTTCTTT. The chain uses TRBV3-1 (or the pseudogene TRBV3-2) and TRBJ1-1; the D is unclear. With 1 base removed from V and 7 bases from J, the gap between germline ends came to 10 bases. CDR3 size: 13 residues. Germline CDR1 LGHDT, CDR2 YNNKEL (reference sequence).

V usage is TRBV3-1 (or the pseudogene TRBV3-2) and J usage is TRBJ2-3; TRBD2 agrees at 10 bases. CDR1 is LGHDT and CDR2 is YNNKEL in the germline V gene (reference sequence). Trimming cost V 4 bases and J 2 bases; bases outside gene matches: 3. The CDR3 contains 15 residues. The CDR3: CASSRTSGATDTQYF. CDR3 in DNA: TGTGCCAGCAGCCGAACTAGCGGGGCCACAGATACGCAGTATTTT.

The rearrangement joins TRBV19 to TRBJ1-3, with 8 bases lining up with TRBD1. Looked up from germline, CDR1 is LNHDA and CDR2 is SQIVND (reference sequence). The V and J ends lost 6 bases and 0 bases, in that order; junction bases with no gene match: 16. This CDR3 comprises 19 residues. The CDR3 nucleotides are TGTGCCAGTAGGGGAGGGACAGGAGAGCATGCCCCCTCTGGAAACACCATATATTTT. Amino acids: CASRGGTGEHAPSGNTIYF.

In this sample, this clone turned up a few times. The V gene is TRBV27, the J gene TRBJ1-2; a possible D gene is TRBD1 (5 bases). Germline V gives CDR1 MNHEY, CDR2 SMNVEV (reference sequence). V lost 6 bases and J 4 bases, leaving 15 bases between the germline ends. There are 14 residues in the CDR3. CDR3 region: CASSPTRGIYGYTF. CDR3 DNA sequence: TGTGCCAGCAGCCCTACCCGGGGGATCTATGGCTACACCTTC.